This T cell receptor beta chain appears in the sequencing data of a study of response to subunit inactivated influenza vaccine. General study results and limits: Researchers suggested that each seasonal influenza vaccination recruits few new T cells.

This CDR3 contains 14 residues. V shed 7 bases and J shed 7 bases, with 16 bases lying between them. MiXCR, run by TCRdb on the RT-PCR reads, gives a single entry per CDR3 protein. The table lists approximately 530,000 distinct CDR3 sequences, about an eighth of them singletons. This clonotype was seen a few times. Its antigen is unidentified. The TCR originated in a man between 50 and 59 years old who received an inactivated influenza vaccine. Sequenced here: PBMCs from blood, sampled 40 to 50 days after vaccination. The V call is TRBV12-3 or TRBV12-4, the J call TRBJ1-4; a weak D match, TRBD1 (6 bases). In DNA form, the CDR3 reads TGTGCCAGCACAGCCGGGGGGGCGCGTGAAAAACTGTTTTTT. Protein: CASTAGGAREKLFF.